Detailed here is one T cell receptor delta chain. Antigen: not known. The template was reverse-transcribed extracted RNA. Multiplex PCR used pooled V-gene forward primers and a constant-region reverse primer to amplify CDR3s. TCRdb repeated clone calling on the multiplex PCR reads with CATT. The table shows over 45,000 delta-chain clones, with more than 15% occurring only once. The sample comes from a study of Vδ1+ human thymocytes. Overall study results and limits: Thymic TRG and TRD repertoires appeared highly polyclonal, with Gaussian CDR3 length distributions.

The CDR3 runs 21 residues. The V segment lost 0 bases and the J segment 2 bases; nucleotides outside the gene matches: 16. The germline gives CDR1 TSWWSYY, CDR2 QGS. Sorted Vdelta1+ thymocytes were about 97% to 99.6% pure. The source is a boy younger than two who had congenital heart surgery. The chain is built from TRDV1 and TRDJ1, with TRDD3 matching 12 bases. Sequenced material: Vdelta1+ gamma-delta thymocytes from the thymus. Subset here: FACS-sorted CD3+ TCRalphabeta- TCRVdelta1+ TCRVdelta2- thymocytes. The CDR3 DNA reads TGTGCTCTTGGGGAACTGCGCTGGGGGATACGCTTGGATGGGAGGACCGATAAACTCATCTTT. Translation gives CALGELRWGIRLDGRTDKLIF.